The sequence of this T cell receptor (beta chain) was determined in a study of T cell repertoires in cytomegalovirus infection. Overall study: A matching HLA type, together with CMV infection, was signaled by public TCR beta signatures.

Study-wide points: The cumulative frequency of public TCR beta families identified carriers of CMV plus the relevant HLA. The study found HLA-C-restricted CMV-specific TCR beta clonotypes dominating the ex vivo response.

Turning to this clonotype: The antigen remains unidentified.

This CDR3 is 17 amino acids long. J was trimmed by 4 bases and V by 5 bases; bases with no gene match: 16. Germline CDR1 is SEHNR and CDR2 is FQNEAQ (reference sequence). Via MiXCR, TCRdb re-called the reads, giving one row per CDR3 protein. The table has 150,000 to 200,000 distinct CDR3 sequences, roughly 28% seen once; the top ten hold just over 30%. The sequenced sample was PBMCs. The clonotype was recovered from a human donor in good health (CMV status not recorded). Some clones in this sample may be carry-over from other donors' samples. The chain carries TRBV7-9 and TRBJ1-2; 7 bases fit TRBD1. CDR3 residues: CASSTTRGGEYSYGYTF. For the CDR3, the DNA is TGTGCCAGCAGCACGACGAGAGGGGGCGAATATTCCTATGGCTACACCTTC.